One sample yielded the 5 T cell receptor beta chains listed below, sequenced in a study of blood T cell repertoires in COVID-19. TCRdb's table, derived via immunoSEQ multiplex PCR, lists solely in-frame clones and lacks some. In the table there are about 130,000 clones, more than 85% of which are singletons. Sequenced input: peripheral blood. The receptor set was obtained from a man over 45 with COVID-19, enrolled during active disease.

The CDR3 DNA reads as TGCGCCAGCAAGCCGACAGGGGGGAATGAAAAACTGTTTTTT. Translation gives CASKPTGGNEKLFF. V is TRBV5-1 and J is TRBJ1-4, with TRBD1 matching over 9 bases. This CDR3 spans 14 amino acids. V shed 6 bases, J shed 5 bases, and the junction held 5 bases outside the gene matches. The germline CDR1 and CDR2 sequences are SGHRS and YFSETQ.

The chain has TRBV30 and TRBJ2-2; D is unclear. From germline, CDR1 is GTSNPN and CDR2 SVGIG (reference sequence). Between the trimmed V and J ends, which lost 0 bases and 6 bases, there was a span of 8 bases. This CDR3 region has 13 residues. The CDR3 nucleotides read TGTGCCTGGAGTGTAGAGGTCCCCGGGGAGCTGTTTTTT. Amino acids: CAWSVEVPGELFF. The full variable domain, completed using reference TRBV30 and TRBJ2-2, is SQTIHQWPATLVQPVGSPLSLECTVEGTSNPNLYWYRQAAGRGLQLLFYSVGIGQISSEVPQNLSASRPQDRQFILSSKKLLLSDSGFYLCAWSVEVPGELFFGEGSRLTVL.

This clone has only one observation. CDR3 sequence: CASTGGAHSPLHF. CDR3 coding DNA: TGTGCCAGCACCGGAGGGGCTCATTCACCCCTCCACTTT. The V gene is TRBV12-3 or TRBV12-4, the J gene TRBJ1-6, with a weak D call TRBD1 (5 bases). The V end lost 7 bases, the J end lost 8 bases, and 12 bases lay between the germline ends. CDR3 length: 13 amino acids.

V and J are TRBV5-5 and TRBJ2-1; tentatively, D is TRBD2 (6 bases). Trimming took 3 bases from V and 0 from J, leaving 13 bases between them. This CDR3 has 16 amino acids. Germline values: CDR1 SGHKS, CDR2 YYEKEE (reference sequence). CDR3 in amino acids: CASSSQPGSSYNEQFF. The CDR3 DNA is TGTGCCAGCAGCTCCCAACCCGGGAGCTCCTACAATGAGCAGTTCTTC. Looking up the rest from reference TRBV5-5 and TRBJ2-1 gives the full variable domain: DAGVTQSPTHLIKTRGQQVTLRCSPISGHKSVSWYQQVLGQGPQFIFQYYEKEERGRGNFPDRFSARQFPNYSSELNVNALLLGDSALYLCASSSQPGSSYNEQFFGPGTRLTVL.

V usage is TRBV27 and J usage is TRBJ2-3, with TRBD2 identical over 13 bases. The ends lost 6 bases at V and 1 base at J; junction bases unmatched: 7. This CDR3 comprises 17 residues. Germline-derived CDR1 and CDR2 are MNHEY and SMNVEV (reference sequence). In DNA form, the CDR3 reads TGTGCCAGCAGCCTACTAGCGGGAGGGCCTGGCACAGATACGCAGTATTTT. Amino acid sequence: CASSLLAGGPGTDTQYF.